Listed below are T cell receptor beta chains from one sample, sequenced in a study of blood T cell repertoires in COVID-19. TCRdb's copy holds only in-frame clones and misses some; the assay was immunoSEQ multiplex PCR. Of approximately 44,000 clones in the sample, over 70% were seen once. The sample taken for sequencing was peripheral blood. These receptors were obtained from a woman aged 40-49 years with acute or convalescent COVID-19. Both conserved end residues are part of each CDR3. The D gene is left open where the match is weak. Where a row states a size, it is once, few, many or the class of an expanded clone; other rows omit it.

CDR3 protein: CASSIWLLRTGGVGRGSEAFF
CDR3 DNA: TGTGCCAGCAGTATATGGCTCCTCCGGACAGGTGGGGTCGGGCGCGGTTCTGAAGCTTTCTTT
clone size: once
V gene: TRBV28
D gene: TRBD1
J gene: TRBJ1-1

CDR3 protein: CASSLAAGLETQYF
CDR3 DNA: TGTGCCAGCAGCCTCGCGGCGGGGTTGGAGACCCAGTACTTC
clone size: once
V gene: TRBV7-2
D gene: NA
J gene: TRBJ2-5

CDR3 protein: CASQARTKMNTEAFF
CDR3 DNA: TGTGCCAGTCAGGCCAGGACTAAAATGAACACTGAAGCTTTCTTT
clone size: NA
V gene: TRBV6-5
D gene: NA
J gene: TRBJ1-1

CDR3 protein: CASSLNNEQFF
CDR3 DNA: TGTGCCAGCAGCCTCAACAATGAGCAGTTCTTC
clone size: NA
V gene: TRBV4-2
D gene: NA
J gene: TRBJ2-1

CDR3 protein: CASSLTSGTTTYNEQFF
CDR3 DNA: TGTGCCAGTAGTCTAACCTCCGGGACTACTACCTACAATGAGCAGTTCTTC
clone size: NA
V gene: TRBV19
D gene: TRBD2
J gene: TRBJ2-1

CDR3 protein: CASKSTSEDLRPQHF
CDR3 DNA: TGTGCCAGCAAAAGTACCAGCGAGGATCTTAGGCCCCAGCATTTT
clone size: NA
V gene: TRBV6-4
D gene: NA
J gene: TRBJ1-5

CDR3 protein: CASSSGGRTSSGNTIYF
CDR3 DNA: TGTGCCAGCAGTTCCGGGGGACGGACGAGCTCTGGAAACACCATATATTTT
clone size: once
V gene: TRBV28
D gene: NA
J gene: TRBJ1-3

CDR3 protein: CASSQVPSSGANVLTF
CDR3 DNA: TGCGCCAGCAGCCAAGTCCCCTCTTCTGGGGCCAACGTCCTGACTTTC
clone size: NA
V gene: TRBV4-1
D gene: NA
J gene: TRBJ2-6

CDR3 protein: CASSQLRQDYQPQHF
CDR3 DNA: TGCGCCAGCAGTCAACTGCGACAGGACTATCAGCCCCAGCATTTT
clone size: NA
V gene: TRBV23-1
D gene: NA
J gene: TRBJ1-5

CDR3 protein: CASSIDRENNEQFF
CDR3 DNA: TGTGCCAGTAGTATAGATCGTGAGAACAATGAGCAGTTCTTC
clone size: NA
V gene: TRBV19
D gene: NA
J gene: TRBJ2-1

CDR3 protein: CASSPARLYEQYF
CDR3 DNA: TGTGCCAGCAGCCCTGCCAGGCTCTACGAGCAGTACTTC
clone size: NA
V gene: TRBV7-2
D gene: NA
J gene: TRBJ2-7

CDR3 protein: CASSSRRFEEEKLFF
CDR3 DNA: TGTGCCAGCAGCTCAAGGAGATTCGAAGAGGAAAAACTGTTTTTT
clone size: NA
V gene: TRBV5-5
D gene: NA
J gene: TRBJ1-4

CDR3 protein: CASSTGQGRDTQYF
CDR3 DNA: TGTGCCAGCAGCACGGGACAGGGGAGAGATACGCAGTATTTT
clone size: NA
V gene: TRBV5-6
D gene: TRBD1
J gene: TRBJ2-3

CDR3 protein: CASSERGEGYTF
CDR3 DNA: TGTGCCAGCAGTGAAAGAGGCGAAGGCTACACCTTC
clone size: NA
V gene: TRBV6-1
D gene: NA
J gene: TRBJ1-2

CDR3 protein: CASSDSKGGGNQPQHF
CDR3 DNA: TGTGCCAGCAGTGACTCGAAGGGGGGGGGCAATCAGCCCCAGCATTTT
clone size: NA
V gene: TRBV6-4
D gene: NA
J gene: TRBJ1-5

CDR3 protein: CSPNLYVRNEQFF
CDR3 DNA: TGCAGCCCCAACCTTTACGTCAGGAATGAGCAGTTCTTC
clone size: NA
V gene: TRBV29-1
D gene: NA
J gene: TRBJ2-1

CDR3 protein: CASSFGLGQMQPQHF
CDR3 DNA: TGTGCCAGCAGCTTCGGGCTGGGGCAAATGCAGCCCCAGCATTTT
clone size: NA
V gene: TRBV5-6
D gene: NA
J gene: TRBJ1-5

CDR3 protein: CASRRTANQPQHF
CDR3 DNA: TGTGCCAGCAGGCGGACAGCAAATCAGCCCCAGCATTTT
clone size: NA
V gene: TRBV12-3/TRBV12-4
D gene: NA
J gene: TRBJ1-5

CDR3 protein: CASSIDRDSFYGYTF
CDR3 DNA: TGTGCCAGTAGTATAGATCGGGACAGCTTTTATGGCTACACCTTC
clone size: NA
V gene: TRBV19
D gene: TRBD1
J gene: TRBJ1-2

CDR3 protein: CASSSLGVNTEAFF
CDR3 DNA: TGTGCCAGCAGCTCCCTCGGAGTGAACACTGAAGCTTTCTTT
clone size: NA
V gene: TRBV7-9
D gene: NA
J gene: TRBJ1-1

CDR3 protein: CAWTPGGVGLYGAYF
CDR3 DNA: TGTGCCTGGACCCCGGGTGGCGTTGGACTGTACGGAGCGTACTTC
clone size: NA
V gene: TRBV30
D gene: NA
J gene: TRBJ2-7

CDR3 protein: CASSYSMGPWVAFF
CDR3 DNA: TGTGCCAGCAGTTACTCGATGGGGCCATGGGTTGCTTTCTTT
clone size: NA
V gene: TRBV6-6
D gene: NA
J gene: TRBJ1-1

CDR3 protein: CASSMDSVEQYF
CDR3 DNA: TGTGCCAGCAGTATGGACTCCGTCGAGCAGTACTTC
clone size: NA
V gene: TRBV28
D gene: NA
J gene: TRBJ2-7

CDR3 protein: CASSLEGLAGYNEQFF
CDR3 DNA: TGTGCCAGCAGCTTAGAGGGACTAGCGGGGTACAATGAGCAGTTCTTC
clone size: NA
V gene: TRBV7-7
D gene: TRBD2
J gene: TRBJ2-1

CDR3 protein: CASSLGTGGDGNQPQHF
CDR3 DNA: TGTGCCAGCAGTTTGGGGACAGGGGGCGACGGCAATCAGCCCCAGCATTTT
clone size: NA
V gene: TRBV6-2/TRBV6-3
D gene: TRBD1
J gene: TRBJ1-5

CDR3 protein: CASSFGGNFGYTF
CDR3 DNA: TGTGCCAGCAGTTTCGGAGGGAACTTTGGCTACACCTTC
clone size: NA
V gene: TRBV12-3/TRBV12-4
D gene: NA
J gene: TRBJ1-2

CDR3 protein: CASSLGQGEDGYTF
CDR3 DNA: TGTGCCAGCTCACTCGGACAGGGGGAGGACGGCTACACCTTC
clone size: NA
V gene: TRBV18
D gene: TRBD1
J gene: TRBJ1-2

CDR3 protein: CASSDYPSSGGTETQYF
CDR3 DNA: TGTGCCAGCAGTGATTATCCCTCTAGCGGGGGAACGGAGACCCAGTACTTC
clone size: NA
V gene: TRBV6-1
D gene: TRBD2
J gene: TRBJ2-5

CDR3 protein: CASSLARVDEQYF
CDR3 DNA: TGCGCCAGCAGCTTGGCGAGGGTAGACGAGCAGTACTTC
clone size: NA
V gene: TRBV5-1
D gene: NA
J gene: TRBJ2-7

CDR3 protein: CASRGGAGTSNEQFF
CDR3 DNA: TGTGCCAGCAGAGGTGGGGCCGGGACTAGCAATGAGCAGTTCTTC
clone size: few
V gene: TRBV2
D gene: TRBD2
J gene: TRBJ2-1

CDR3 protein: CASSTDSGRKYNEQFF
CDR3 DNA: TGTGCCAGCAGCACCGACAGCGGGAGAAAGTACAATGAGCAGTTCTTC
clone size: NA
V gene: TRBV5-6
D gene: TRBD2
J gene: TRBJ2-1

CDR3 protein: CASSLNSRGGYTF
CDR3 DNA: TGTGCCAGCAGCTTAAATTCCAGGGGTGGCTACACCTTC
clone size: once
V gene: TRBV7-3
D gene: NA
J gene: TRBJ1-2

CDR3 protein: CASSIDARGMGSGNTIYF
CDR3 DNA: TGTGCCAGTAGTATAGACGCCAGGGGAATGGGGTCTGGAAACACCATATATTTT
clone size: NA
V gene: TRBV19
D gene: NA
J gene: TRBJ1-3

CDR3 protein: CASRQVISNQPQHF
CDR3 DNA: TGCGCCAGCAGACAGGTGATTAGCAATCAGCCCCAGCATTTT
clone size: NA
V gene: TRBV23-1
D gene: NA
J gene: TRBJ1-5

CDR3 protein: CASSLIGQHNYEQYF
CDR3 DNA: TGTGCCAGCAGCTTAATCGGACAACACAACTACGAGCAGTACTTC
clone size: NA
V gene: TRBV7-6
D gene: NA
J gene: TRBJ2-7

CDR3 protein: CASSFSQTSSYNEQFF
CDR3 DNA: TGTGCCAGCAGCTTCTCTCAGACTAGCTCCTACAATGAGCAGTTCTTC
clone size: NA
V gene: TRBV7-6
D gene: NA
J gene: TRBJ2-1

CDR3 protein: CATSREVEGQGYTF
CDR3 DNA: TGTGCCACCAGCAGAGAGGTCGAGGGCCAGGGCTACACCTTC
clone size: once
V gene: TRBV15
D gene: NA
J gene: TRBJ1-2

CDR3 protein: CASSLVDRETQYF
CDR3 DNA: TGTGCCAGCAGCTTAGTTGACAGGGAGACCCAGTACTTC
clone size: NA
V gene: TRBV7-8
D gene: NA
J gene: TRBJ2-5

CDR3 protein: CASRYGGLTYTEAFF
CDR3 DNA: TGTGCCAGCAGATACGGAGGGCTAACCTACACTGAAGCTTTCTTT
clone size: NA
V gene: TRBV11-2
D gene: NA
J gene: TRBJ1-1

CDR3 protein: CASSTPPTDRGSEQYF
CDR3 DNA: TGTGCCAGTAGTACCCCCCCCACGGACAGGGGTTCCGAGCAGTACTTC
clone size: NA
V gene: TRBV19
D gene: TRBD1
J gene: TRBJ2-7

CDR3 protein: CASSLVGDGYTF
CDR3 DNA: TGCGCCAGCAGCTTGGTAGGGGATGGCTACACCTTC
clone size: NA
V gene: TRBV5-1
D gene: NA
J gene: TRBJ1-2

CDR3 protein: CAWSLFGGSGGNTIYF
CDR3 DNA: TGTGCCTGGAGTCTCTTCGGCGGATCTGGTGGAAACACCATATATTTT
clone size: once
V gene: TRBV30
D gene: NA
J gene: TRBJ1-3

CDR3 protein: CASSQDYAGGYKGRETQYF
CDR3 DNA: TGCGCCAGCAGCCAAGATTACGCAGGGGGCTACAAAGGGCGAGAGACCCAGTACTTC
clone size: NA
V gene: TRBV4-3
D gene: TRBD1
J gene: TRBJ2-5

CDR3 protein: CASSPGSRETQYF
CDR3 DNA: TGTGCCAGCAGCCCCGGGAGCCGAGAGACCCAGTACTTC
clone size: NA
V gene: TRBV7-3
D gene: NA
J gene: TRBJ2-5

CDR3 protein: CATSRDSNSPLHF
CDR3 DNA: TGTGCCACCAGCAGAGATTCAAATTCACCCCTCCACTTT
clone size: NA
V gene: TRBV15
D gene: NA
J gene: TRBJ1-6

CDR3 protein: CASSLTSYTGELFF
CDR3 DNA: TGCGCCAGCAGCTTGACTAGCTACACCGGGGAGCTGTTTTTT
clone size: once
V gene: TRBV5-1
D gene: NA
J gene: TRBJ2-2

CDR3 protein: CAIGQSNQPQHF
CDR3 DNA: TGTGCCATCGGACAGAGCAATCAGCCCCAGCATTTT
clone size: NA
V gene: TRBV10-3
D gene: NA
J gene: TRBJ1-5